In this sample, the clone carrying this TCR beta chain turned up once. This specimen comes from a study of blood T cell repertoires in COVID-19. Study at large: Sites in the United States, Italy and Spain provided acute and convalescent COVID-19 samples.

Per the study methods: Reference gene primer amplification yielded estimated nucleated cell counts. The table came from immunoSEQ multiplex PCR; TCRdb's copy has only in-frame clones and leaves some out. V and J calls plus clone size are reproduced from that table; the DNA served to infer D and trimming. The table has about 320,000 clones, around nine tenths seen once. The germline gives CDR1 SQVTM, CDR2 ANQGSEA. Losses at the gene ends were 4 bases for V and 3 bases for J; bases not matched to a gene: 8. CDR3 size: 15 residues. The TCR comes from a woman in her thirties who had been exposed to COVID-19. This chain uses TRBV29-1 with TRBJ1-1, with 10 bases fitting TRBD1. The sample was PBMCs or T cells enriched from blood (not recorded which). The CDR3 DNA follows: TGCAGCGTTGGGGGGGACAGGGGTAGGCACACTGAAGCTTTCTTT. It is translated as CSVGGDRGRHTEAFF.